A single sample gave rise to the 18 T cell receptor beta chains below, sequenced in a study of CD8 T cells in ankylosing spondylitis. TCRdb ran MiXCR on the 5' RACE reads and lists one entry per CDR3 protein. This sample has under 250,000 distinct CDR3 sequences, with approximately 30% found just once. Sequenced sample: blood, either unsorted or a sorted T cell fraction (not recorded which). Receptors originate from a male donor with ankylosing spondylitis or in good health (not recorded which).

This clonotype occurred a few times. V usage is TRBV12-3 or TRBV12-4 and J usage is TRBJ1-3; D remains ambiguous. This CDR3 comprises 15 residues. The V end was cut by 1 base, the J end by 0 bases, with 7 bases between. CDR3 nucleotide sequence: TGTGCCAGCAGTTTAGGAGGGATCTCTGGAAACACCATATATTTT. Protein: CASSLGGISGNTIYF.

The chain carries TRBV18 and TRBJ1-1; D remains unclear. Germline CDR1 and CDR2: KGHSH and LQKENI. The length of the CDR3 is 13 residues. Trimming stripped 6 bases from V and 5 bases from J, with 13 bases between. CDR3 DNA sequence: TGTGCCAGCTCTCCCCTTGCGGAAACTGAAGCTTTCTTT. Protein: CASSPLAETEAFF. Based on the CDR3 plus reference TRBV18 and TRBJ1-1, the full variable domain is NAGVMQNPRHLVRRRGQEARLRCSPMKGHSHVYWYRQLPEEGLKFMVYLQKENIIDESGMPKERFSAEFPKEGPSILRIQQVVRGDSAAYFCASSPLAETEAFFGQGTRLTVV.

This clonotype came up a few times. The chain links TRBV20-1 to TRBJ1-2, with D possibly being TRBD1 (6 bases). The length of the CDR3 is 14 residues. The V gene's germline CDR1 is DFQATT and CDR2 SNEGSKA (reference sequence). Trimming left V 2 bases short and J 3 bases short, with 13 bases between. CDR3 residues: CSARPRGGDYGYTF. The DNA of the CDR3 is TGCAGTGCTAGACCTCGAGGGGGGGACTATGGCTACACCTTC.

The rearrangement uses TRBV29-1 and TRBJ2-3; D remains ambiguous. In germline, CDR1 is SQVTM, CDR2 ANQGSEA. The CDR3 totals 13 residues. Trimming took 3 bases from V and 1 from J, leaving 8 bases between them. The CDR3 reads CSVEARGTDTQYF. The CDR3 DNA is TGCAGCGTTGAGGCCCGAGGCACAGATACGCAGTATTTT.

V and J are TRBV9 and TRBJ1-1; 10 nucleotides line up with TRBD1. V was pared by 3 bases and J by 3 bases, with 8 bases of the junction left unmatched. The CDR3 length is 16 residues. Germline-derived CDR1 and CDR2 are SGDLS and YYNGEE. The CDR3 sequence: CASSALDRGKDTEAFF. CDR3 in DNA: TGTGCCAGCAGCGCCCTGGACAGGGGGAAGGACACTGAAGCTTTCTTT.

The rearrangement uses TRBV5-6 and TRBJ1-6, with D possibly matching TRBD1 (6 bases). Germline V gene sequence: CDR1 SGHDT, CDR2 YYEEEE. Between the trimmed V and J ends, which lost 5 bases and 4 bases, there was a span of 10 bases. This CDR3 is 14 amino acids long. This CDR3 reads CASRTRGYNSPLHF. In DNA, the CDR3 is TGTGCCAGCAGAACTAGGGGGTATAATTCACCCCTCCACTTT. Variable domain in full (rest from reference TRBV5-6 and TRBJ1-6): DAGVTQSPTHLIKTRGQQVTLRCSPKSGHDTVSWYQQALGQGPQFIFQYYEEEERQRGNFPDRFSGHQFPNYSSELNVNALLLGDSALYLCASRTRGYNSPLHFGNGTRLTVT.

This clonotype was seen only a few times. The genes are TRBV7-6 and TRBJ2-1, with no clear D. The germline V gene has CDR1 SGHVS and CDR2 FNYEAQ. V lost 1 base and J lost 6, with 7 bases in between. CDR3 length: 13 residues. CDR3 loop: CASSLGLSNEQFF. The CDR3 nucleotides read TGTGCCAGCAGCTTAGGCCTCAGCAATGAGCAGTTCTTC. Full variable domain (missing parts from reference TRBV7-6 and TRBJ2-1): GAGVSQSPRYKVTKRGQDVALRCDPISGHVSLYWYRQALGQGPEFLTYFNYEAQQDKSGLPNDRFSAERPEGSISTLTIQRTEQRDSAMYRCASSLGLSNEQFFGPGTRLTVL.

In its sample, this clonotype was seen once. V is TRBV2 and J is TRBJ2-4, with a possible D match to TRBD1 (5 bases). With 6 bases removed from V and 9 bases from J, the gap between germline ends came to 18 bases. Germline V CDR1 and CDR2: SNHLY, FYNNEI. The CDR3 is made up of 14 amino acids. The CDR3 region is CASSGSRVDIIQYF. The CDR3 region has the DNA TGTGCCAGCAGCGGTTCCAGGGTCGATATCATTCAGTACTTC.

This clonotype has a handful of counts. The chain recombines TRBV6-1 with TRBJ2-7, with 11 positions matching TRBD1. CDR1 and CDR2 (germline): MNHNS, SASEGT. This CDR3 comprises 14 residues. V shed 6 bases and J 4 bases; nucleotides not matched to a gene: 5. The CDR3 coding sequence is TGTGCCAGCAGGGGGACAGGGGGTTCGTACGAGCAGTACTTC. Translation gives CASRGTGGSYEQYF.

The chain joins TRBV5-5 to TRBJ2-6; 9 nucleotides line up with TRBD1. CDR3 length: 18 residues. With 1 base clipped from V and 4 bases from J, the junction kept 9 bases outside the gene matches. In germline, CDR1 is SGHKS, CDR2 YYEKEE (reference sequence). In DNA form, the CDR3 reads TGTGCCAGCAGCTTGACGGTACAGGGGGCGCAGGGGGCCAACGTCCTGACTTTC. As protein: CASSLTVQGAQGANVLTF. The variable domain in full, completed from reference TRBV5-5 and TRBJ2-6, reads DAGVTQSPTHLIKTRGQQVTLRCSPISGHKSVSWYQQVLGQGPQFIFQYYEKEERGRGNFPDRFSARQFPNYSSELNVNALLLGDSALYLCASSLTVQGAQGANVLTFGAGSRLTVL.

This clonotype has only a few counts. The chain recombines TRBV20-1 with TRBJ2-1; 10 nucleotides match TRBD1. Looked up from germline, CDR1 is DFQATT and CDR2 is SNEGSKA (reference sequence). The CDR3 length is 14 residues. With V trimmed by 3 bases and J by 9 bases, 8 bases remained unmatched. CDR3 region: CSASEGTGASEQFF. In DNA form, the CDR3 reads TGCAGTGCTAGTGAGGGGACAGGGGCGAGTGAGCAGTTCTTC.

The genes are TRBV4-1 and TRBJ2-5; D uncertain. Trimming removed 1 base from V and 5 bases from J, with 11 bases in between. The germline CDR1 and CDR2 sequences are MGHRA and YSYEKL. The CDR3 is made up of 14 amino acids. CDR3 loop: CASSQVSLMETQYF. Here the CDR3 DNA reads TGCGCCAGCAGCCAAGTATCCTTAATGGAGACCCAGTACTTC.

The chain recombines TRBV12-3 or TRBV12-4 with TRBJ1-3; 7 bases are shared with TRBD1. With 7 bases clipped from V and 3 bases from J, the junction kept 6 bases outside the gene matches. CDR3 length: 14 residues. DNA for the CDR3: TGTGCCAGCACCGACAGGGTTTATGGAAACACCATATATTTT. Translating it yields CASTDRVYGNTIYF.

This clonotype was observed a handful of times. The V call is TRBV20-1, the J call TRBJ2-1; D gene unclear. Germline assignment: CDR1 DFQATT and CDR2 SNEGSKA (reference sequence). CDR3 size: 14 residues. Trimming removed 1 base from V and 0 bases from J, with 7 bases in between. The CDR3, as DNA: TGCAGTGCTAGAGTTGCTAGCTCCTACAATGAGCAGTTCTTC. Amino acids: CSARVASSYNEQFF.

The chain combines TRBV6-6 with TRBJ2-3; D might be TRBD2 (5 bases). The V gene lost 10 bases and the J gene lost 6 bases, with 8 bases spanning the gap. Germline V gene sequence: CDR1 MNHNY, CDR2 SVGAGI (reference sequence). This CDR3 has 10 residues. The CDR3 loop is CATRGDTQYF. The CDR3 region has the DNA TGTGCCACCAGAGGGGATACGCAGTATTTT.

The sample holds many counts of this clonotype. The V call is TRBV20-1, the J call TRBJ2-3, with TRBD2 matching 14 bases. This CDR3 is built from 18 residues. Germline V gives CDR1 DFQATT, CDR2 SNEGSKA (reference sequence). Trimming at V came to 6 bases and at J to 4 bases, leaving 15 bases not matched to a gene. The CDR3 loop is CSAKTSGGGTSGADTQYF. CDR3 coding DNA: TGCAGTGCCAAGACTAGCGGGGGGGGGACCTCTGGCGCAGATACGCAGTATTTT.

The V call is TRBV20-1, the J call TRBJ2-7; no clear D gene. The germline V gene encodes CDR1 DFQATT and CDR2 SNEGSKA (reference sequence). CDR3 length equals 12 residues. The CDR3 protein is CSFSTVDYEQYF. The CDR3 DNA sequence: TGCAGCTTTAGTACGGTGGACTACGAGCAGTACTTC.

A few counts support this clonotype. The junction departs from the called germline gene at one end, perhaps through a read error. The chain joins TRBV3-1 to TRBJ2-1; D is perhaps TRBD1 (5 bases). Germline assignment: CDR1 LGHDT and CDR2 YNNKEL (reference sequence). This CDR3 contains 13 residues. The DNA for the CDR3 is TGTGCCAGCAGTCAAGGGGTTGACAATGAGCAGTTCTTC. This encodes CASSQGVDNEQFF.